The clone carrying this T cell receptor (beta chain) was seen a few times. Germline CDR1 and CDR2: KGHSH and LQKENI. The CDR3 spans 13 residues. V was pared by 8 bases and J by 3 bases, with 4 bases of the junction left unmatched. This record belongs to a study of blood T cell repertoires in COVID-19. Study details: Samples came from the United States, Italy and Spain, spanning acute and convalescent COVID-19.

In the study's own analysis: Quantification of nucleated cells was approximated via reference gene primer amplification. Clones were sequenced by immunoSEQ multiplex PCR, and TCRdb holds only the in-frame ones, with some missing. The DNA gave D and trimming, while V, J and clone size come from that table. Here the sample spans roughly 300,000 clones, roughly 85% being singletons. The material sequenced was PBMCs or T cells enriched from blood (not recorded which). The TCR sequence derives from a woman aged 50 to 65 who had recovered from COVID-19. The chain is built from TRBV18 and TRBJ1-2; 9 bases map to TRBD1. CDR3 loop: CASLGQGDYGYTF. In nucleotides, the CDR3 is TGTGCCAGCCTGGGACAGGGAGACTATGGCTACACCTTC.